These 29 T cell receptor beta chains originate from one sample sequenced in a study of blood T cell repertoires in COVID-19. TCRdb's table, derived via immunoSEQ multiplex PCR, lists solely in-frame clones and lacks some. This table holds 200,000 to 250,000 clones, 82% found once. Sequenced sample: peripheral blood. These receptors were collected from a woman over 75 with active or convalescent COVID-19.

This clone has a handful of counts. Germline and junction disagree at one end, which may indicate a read error. The chain uses TRBV29-1 and TRBJ1-2, with a possible D match to TRBD1 (5 bases). The CDR3 is 14 residues long. CDR1 and CDR2 from the germline V gene are SQVTM and ANQGSEA. The DNA of the CDR3 is TGCAGCGCTGAACGTGAGACAGACCTCTATGGCTACACCTTC. Amino acid sequence: CSAERETDLYGYTF.

The chain couples TRBV10-1 to TRBJ2-2, with D hard to call. From germline, CDR1 is WNHNN and CDR2 SYGVQD (reference sequence). The V end lost 3 bases, the J end lost 1 base, and 12 bases lay between the germline ends. This CDR3 spans 16 amino acids. CDR3 in DNA: TGCGCCAGCAGTGAATTTCAGGCCCTGAACACCGGGGAGCTGTTTTTT. Encoded protein: CASSEFQALNTGELFF.

The chain employs TRBV30 and TRBJ1-2; 9 positions match TRBD1. V trimming: 2 bases; J trimming: 8 bases; junction bases outside the gene matches: 18. The CDR3 is made up of 17 amino acids. CDR1 is GTSNPN, CDR2 SVGIG, per germline (reference sequence). CDR3 bases: TGTGCCTGGAGTCCTCCCGGGACAGGGCTCGATACGTGGGGCTACACCTTC. Its translation is CAWSPPGTGLDTWGYTF. Supplemented by reference TRBV30 and TRBJ1-2, the full variable domain reads SQTIHQWPATLVQPVGSPLSLECTVEGTSNPNLYWYRQAAGRGLQLLFYSVGIGQISSEVPQNLSASRPQDRQFILSSKKLLLSDSGFYLCAWSPPGTGLDTWGYTFGSGTRLTVV.

V gene TRBV25-1 combines with J gene TRBJ1-6; TRBD1 might be the D (5 bases). Trimming cost V 3 bases and J 10 bases, with 25 bases left between them. The V gene's germline CDR1 is MGHDK and CDR2 SYGVNS. The CDR3 has 18 amino acids. The CDR3 here is CASSDSISGGDWESPLHF. The CDR3 bases are TGTGCCAGCAGTGACTCCATATCCGGGGGAGACTGGGAGTCACCCCTCCACTTT.

The J gene is TRBJ2-1, the V gene TRBV18, with 13 bases fitting TRBD2. The CDR3 runs to 14 residues. V shed 5 bases, J shed 9 bases, and the junction held 4 bases outside the gene matches. CDR1 and CDR2 from the germline V gene are KGHSH and LQKENI. This CDR3 is CASSATSGGTEQFF. Here the CDR3 DNA reads TGTGCCAGCTCAGCGACTAGCGGGGGGACTGAGCAGTTCTTC.

The CDR3 here is CASSKGQGHLSYEQYF. The CDR3 coding sequence is TGTGCCAGCAGCAAAGGACAGGGCCACCTTAGCTACGAGCAGTACTTC. The chain carries TRBV5-6 and TRBJ2-7; 8 bases line up with TRBD1. After removal of 4 bases from V and 3 bases from J, the junction contained 12 bases not matched to a gene. Germline CDR1 SGHDT, CDR2 YYEEEE. CDR3 length equals 16 residues.

J is TRBJ2-3 and V is TRBV10-3; 11 bases are shared with TRBD1. V gave up 6 bases and J gave up 4 bases; unmatched junction bases: 6. The CDR3 is 15 residues long. Per the germline V gene, CDR1 is ENHRY and CDR2 is SYGVKD. The CDR3 DNA is TGTGCCATCAGCGCGGACAGGGGGCGTGCAGATACGCAGTATTTT. This translates into CAISADRGRADTQYF.

V and J are TRBV2 and TRBJ1-5, with 7 bases that match TRBD1. The length of the CDR3 is 15 residues. Per germline, CDR1 SNHLY and CDR2 FYNNEI. With 4 bases clipped from V and 3 bases from J, the junction kept 6 bases outside the gene matches. The CDR3: CASSGWTGVNQPQHF. Here the CDR3 DNA reads TGTGCCAGCAGTGGGTGGACAGGAGTCAATCAGCCCCAGCATTTT.

The sample holds a few counts of this clone. The chain has TRBV19 and TRBJ1-5, with a possible D match to TRBD1 (5 bases). This CDR3 has 14 residues. V was cut by 8 bases and J by 2 bases, with 13 bases left in between. Looked up from germline, CDR1 is LNHDA and CDR2 is SQIVND (reference sequence). The chain's CDR3 is CASGVWGGNQPQHF. CDR3 sequence (DNA): TGTGCCAGTGGGGTCTGGGGGGGCAATCAGCCCCAGCATTTT.

The rearrangement uses TRBV5-1 and TRBJ1-1; D uncertain. This CDR3 has 15 residues. Germline-derived CDR1 and CDR2 are SGHRS and YFSETQ. V lost 0 bases and J lost 1, with 10 bases in between. The CDR3 sequence is CASSLVAGWNTEAFF. The CDR3 DNA reads as TGCGCCAGCAGCTTGGTGGCGGGTTGGAACACTGAAGCTTTCTTT.

This clone was counted a few times. The chain links TRBV6-4 to TRBJ2-7; D is perhaps TRBD2 (5 bases). The CDR3 extends over 15 amino acids. Trimming left V 11 bases short and J 5 bases short, with 25 bases between. The germline V gene has CDR1 MRHNA and CDR2 SNTAGT. In DNA, the CDR3 is TGTGCCGGAGCTTCTCAAGCGGAGGTTGTCCACGAGCAGTACTTC. This codes for CAGASQAEVVHEQYF.

V usage is TRBV5-1 and J usage is TRBJ2-7; 7 nucleotides agree with TRBD1. The CDR3 has 14 amino acids. Looked up from germline, CDR1 is SGHRS and CDR2 is YFSETQ. V was clipped by 4 bases and J by 1 base; unmatched bases: 5. The chain's CDR3 is CASSRDSASYEQYF. The CDR3 bases are TGCGCCAGCAGCCGGGACAGCGCTTCCTACGAGCAGTACTTC.

The rearrangement links TRBV11-1 to TRBJ2-7; TRBD2 aligns across 9 bases. The ends lost 2 bases at V and 11 bases at J; junction bases unmatched: 7. The CDR3 has 13 residues. Germline CDR1 and CDR2: SGHAT and FQDESV (reference sequence). The CDR3 DNA reads TGTGCCAGCAGCTTAAGACTAGCGGAGGGAGAGTACTTC. Translating it yields CASSLRLAEGEYF.

This clone was seen a single time. DNA of the CDR3: TGCGCCAGCAGCGGACAGCTGAACACTGAAGCTTTCTTT. It translates to CASSGQLNTEAFF. This sequence joins TRBV10-2 and TRBJ1-1; TRBD1 might be the D (6 bases). In germline, CDR1 is WSHSY, CDR2 SAAADI. The germline V and J ends were trimmed by 6 bases and 0 bases, with 8 bases remaining between them. The CDR3 spans 13 residues.

V usage is TRBV6-2 or TRBV6-3 and J usage is TRBJ1-1; D is possibly TRBD1 (6 bases). The CDR3 totals 14 residues. V was trimmed by 4 bases and J by 5 bases, leaving 14 bases between them. Germline V gene sequence: CDR1 MNHEY, CDR2 SVGEGT. The CDR3, as DNA: TGTGCCAGCAGTTCGGGGGGCTCGGCTACTGAAGCTTTCTTT. Protein product: CASSSGGSATEAFF.

This chain connects TRBV6-5 to TRBJ2-1; 9 positions agree with TRBD1. This CDR3 spans 15 amino acids. The J segment lost 8 bases and the V segment lost 0 bases, leaving 5 bases of the junction unmatched. Germline-derived CDR1 and CDR2 are MNHEY and SVGAGI. In DNA form, the CDR3 reads TGTGCCAGCAGTTACTCAGGTACAGGGGGCGATGAGCAGTTCTTC. This translates into CASSYSGTGGDEQFF.

The chain is built from TRBV20-1 and TRBJ2-1, with 7 bases that match TRBD1. With 5 bases clipped from V and 8 bases from J, the junction kept 3 bases outside the gene matches. Per the germline V gene, CDR1 is DFQATT and CDR2 is SNEGSKA (reference sequence). The CDR3 is 11 residues long. The CDR3 DNA sequence: TGCAGTGCTCAGCAGGGGGATGAGCAGTTCTTC. Translating gives CSAQQGDEQFF.

The chain has TRBV2 and TRBJ1-6; 8 bases agree with TRBD1. There are 14 residues in the CDR3. Per germline, CDR1 SNHLY and CDR2 FYNNEI. The ends lost 4 bases at V and 13 bases at J; junction bases unmatched: 9. CDR3 loop: CASSGGTGLAPLHF. CDR3 DNA sequence: TGTGCCAGCAGTGGGGGGACAGGCCTTGCGCCCCTCCACTTT.

This sequence joins TRBV2 and TRBJ2-2; 12 bases match TRBD2. The CDR3 has 16 residues. Losses at the gene ends were 6 bases for V and 6 bases for J; bases not matched to a gene: 8. Germline CDR1 is SNHLY and CDR2 is FYNNEI. The CDR3 loop is CASRSSGGADAGELFF. In DNA, the CDR3 is TGTGCCAGCAGGTCTAGCGGGGGGGCCGACGCCGGGGAGCTGTTTTTT.

The chain employs TRBV28 and TRBJ2-5; 8 bases align to TRBD2. CDR1 MDHEN and CDR2 SYDVKM come from the germline V gene. The CDR3 has 17 residues. V dropped 2 bases and J dropped 2; count of bases not matched to a gene: 10. The CDR3 protein is CASSLSLASGLQETQYF. CDR3 sequence (DNA): TGTGCCAGCAGTTTAAGTTTGGCTAGCGGGCTTCAAGAGACCCAGTACTTC.

In regard to this clone: In the same sample, other DNA sequences code for this CDR3. The chain couples TRBV20-1 to TRBJ1-2; 8 bases map to TRBD1. V trimming: 5 bases; J trimming: 4 bases; junction bases outside the gene matches: 0. This CDR3 region has 11 residues. Germline V CDR1 and CDR2: DFQATT, SNEGSKA (reference sequence). CDR3 in amino acids: CSADRGYGYTF. The CDR3 coding sequence is TGCAGTGCTGACAGGGGCTATGGCTACACCTTC.

The V and J genes are TRBV6-4 and TRBJ1-4, with D hard to call. The CDR3 consists of 15 residues. Per germline, CDR1 MRHNA and CDR2 SNTAGT. V shed 3 bases and J shed 5 bases, with 13 bases lying between them. The CDR3 spells CASSEMGSGNEKLFF. CDR3 in DNA: TGTGCCAGCAGTGAAATGGGGAGTGGGAATGAAAAACTGTTTTTT.

This clone was counted only a few times. This chain uses TRBV7-6 with TRBJ2-2, with D possibly being TRBD2 (7 bases). The CDR3 loop spans 16 amino acids. Germline values: CDR1 SGHVS, CDR2 FNYEAQ. Trimming pared 5 bases from V and 4 bases from J, leaving 17 bases between. In DNA form, the CDR3 reads TGTGCCAGCAGCCCCTCTGGGAGGGGGGTCACCGGGGAGCTGTTTTTT. Translation: CASSPSGRGVTGELFF.

This clone occurred once. The rearrangement uses TRBV11-2 and TRBJ1-3; D not certain. Trimming removed 3 bases at V and 0 bases at J, with 12 bases between. Per the germline V gene, CDR1 is SGHAT and CDR2 is FQNNGV. The CDR3 is made up of 16 amino acids. The CDR3 reads CASSLGGTGSGNTIYF. The DNA for the CDR3 is TGTGCCAGCAGCTTGGGAGGTACCGGCTCTGGAAACACCATATATTTT. Variable domain in full (rest from reference TRBV11-2 and TRBJ1-3): EAGVAQSPRYKIIEKRQSVAFWCNPISGHATLYWYQQILGQGPKLLIQFQNNGVVDDSQLPKDRFSAERLKGVDSTLKIQPAKLEDSAVYLCASSLGGTGSGNTIYFGEGSWLTVV.

V gene TRBV4-1 combines with J gene TRBJ1-2; 12 positions agree with TRBD1. This CDR3 has 18 residues. The ends lost 0 bases at V and 3 bases at J; junction bases unmatched: 8. Germline V lookup: CDR1 MGHRA, CDR2 YSYEKL. CDR3 amino acids: CASSQDPGQGAIHYGYTF. The CDR3 DNA reads TGCGCCAGCAGCCAAGATCCGGGACAGGGGGCGATACACTATGGCTACACCTTC.

The table lists this clone with a few counts. This CDR3 reads CASSQEAQGSNEKLFF. In DNA, the CDR3 is TGTGCCAGCAGCCAAGAGGCGCAGGGGAGTAATGAAAAACTGTTTTTT. The J gene is TRBJ1-4, the V gene TRBV4-2; D possibly corresponds to TRBD1 (6 bases). Germline V gene lookup returns CDR1 LGHNA and CDR2 YNFKEQ. Trimming took off 0 bases at V and 4 bases at J, with 12 bases between the two ends. The CDR3 is 16 amino acids.

The chain is built from TRBV27 and TRBJ1-5; 9 bases line up with TRBD1. The CDR3 has 18 residues. V lost 5 bases, J lost 6 bases, and 17 bases stayed unmatched. In germline, CDR1 is MNHEY, CDR2 SMNVEV (reference sequence). The CDR3 coding sequence is TGTGCCAGCAGTCGAGGCGGGACAGGGAGGCGCTCGGGTCAGCCCCAGCATTTT. It is translated as CASSRGGTGRRSGQPQHF.

The chain combines TRBV5-1 with TRBJ1-5, with a tentative D call TRBD1 (5 bases). The germline CDR1 and CDR2 sequences are SGHRS and YFSETQ. The V and J ends lost 4 bases and 4 bases respectively, with 15 bases between them. The CDR3 totals 15 residues. CDR3 amino acids: CASSQFTGTNQPQHF. The CDR3 DNA sequence: TGCGCCAGCAGCCAATTCACAGGAACTAATCAGCCCCAGCATTTT.

This sequence joins TRBV27 and TRBJ1-4; D is ambiguous. The CDR3 has 17 residues. The germline V gene has CDR1 MNHEY and CDR2 SMNVEV (reference sequence). Deletions cut 3 bases from V and 4 bases from J, with 18 bases between. The CDR3 loop reads CASSFRRGGSDNEKLFF. The CDR3, as DNA: TGTGCCAGCAGTTTTCGCCGTGGCGGCAGCGATAATGAAAAACTGTTTTTT.